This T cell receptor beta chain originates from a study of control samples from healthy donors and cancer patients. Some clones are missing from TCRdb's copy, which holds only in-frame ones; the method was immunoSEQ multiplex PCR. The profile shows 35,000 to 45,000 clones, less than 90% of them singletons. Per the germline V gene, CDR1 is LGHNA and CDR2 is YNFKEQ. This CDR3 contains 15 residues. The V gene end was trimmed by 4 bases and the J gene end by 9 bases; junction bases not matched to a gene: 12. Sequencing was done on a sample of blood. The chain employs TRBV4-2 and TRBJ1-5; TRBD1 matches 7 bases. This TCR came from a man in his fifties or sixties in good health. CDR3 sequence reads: CASSLNFRGARPQHF. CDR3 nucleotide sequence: TGTGCCAGCAGCCTTAATTTCAGGGGGGCGAGGCCCCAGCATTTT.